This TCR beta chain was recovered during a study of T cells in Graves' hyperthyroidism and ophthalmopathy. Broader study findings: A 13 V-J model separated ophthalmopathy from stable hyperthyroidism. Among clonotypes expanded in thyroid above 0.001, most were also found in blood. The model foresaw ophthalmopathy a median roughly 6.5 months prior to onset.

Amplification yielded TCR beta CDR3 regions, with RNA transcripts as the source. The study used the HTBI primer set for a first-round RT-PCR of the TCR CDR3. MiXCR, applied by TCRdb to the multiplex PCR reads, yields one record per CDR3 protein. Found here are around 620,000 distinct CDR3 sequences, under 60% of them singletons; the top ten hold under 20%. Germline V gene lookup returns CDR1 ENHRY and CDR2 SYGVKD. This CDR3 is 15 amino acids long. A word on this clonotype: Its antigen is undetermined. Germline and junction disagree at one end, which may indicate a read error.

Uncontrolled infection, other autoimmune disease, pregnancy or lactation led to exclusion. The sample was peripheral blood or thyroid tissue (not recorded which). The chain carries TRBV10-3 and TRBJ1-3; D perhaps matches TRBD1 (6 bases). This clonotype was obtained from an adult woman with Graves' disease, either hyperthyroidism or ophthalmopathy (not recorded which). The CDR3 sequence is CATSGQLTSGSTIYF. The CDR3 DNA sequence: TGTGCCACGTCCGGACAGCTCACCTCTGGAAGCACCATATATTTT.